This record looks at one TCR beta chain sequence and its context. The target antigen is unknown. The CDR3 covers 12 residues. Per the germline V gene, CDR1 is SQVTM and CDR2 is ANQGSEA. UMI-labeled TRB cDNA libraries were prepared by 5' RACE. From the 5' RACE reads, TCRdb lists one entry per CDR3 protein and no DNA. This table lists approximately 83,000 distinct CDR3 sequences. These data come from a study of CXCR3-negative and CXCR3-positive naive CD8 T cells. Study outcomes and limitations: Naive cells with CXCR3 showed TRB CDR3s that were more hydrophobic than those in CXCR3-negative naive cells.

The V and J genes are TRBV29-1 and TRBJ1-3. This clonotype was sampled from a human donor in good health. Some clones in this sample may be carry-over from other donors' samples. The material sequenced was naive CXCR3- CD8+ T cells from blood. Noted subset: CD45RO-CCR7+CD27+CD95- naive CD8+ T cells lacking CXCR3 (TNR3-). CDR3 amino acids: CSVENGVDTIYF.